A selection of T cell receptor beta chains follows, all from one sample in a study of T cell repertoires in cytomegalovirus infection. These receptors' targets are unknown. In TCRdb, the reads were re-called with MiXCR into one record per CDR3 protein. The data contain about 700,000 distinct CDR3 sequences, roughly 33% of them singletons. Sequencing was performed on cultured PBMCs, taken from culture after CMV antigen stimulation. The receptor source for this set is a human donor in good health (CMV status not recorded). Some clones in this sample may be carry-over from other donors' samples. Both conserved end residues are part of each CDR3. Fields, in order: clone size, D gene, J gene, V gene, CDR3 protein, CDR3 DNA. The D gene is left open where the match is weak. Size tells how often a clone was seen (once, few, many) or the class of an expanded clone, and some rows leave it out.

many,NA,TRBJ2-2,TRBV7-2,CASSVTAVNTGELFF,TGTGCCAGCAGCGTTACAGCGGTGAACACCGGGGAGCTGTTTTTT
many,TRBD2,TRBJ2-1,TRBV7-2,CASRRLAGGSYNEQFF,TGTGCCAGCAGGAGATTAGCGGGAGGGAGCTACAATGAGCAGTTCTTC
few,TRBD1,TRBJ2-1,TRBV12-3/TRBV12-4,CASSLLGGSQDEQFF,TGTGCCAGCTCCCTTTTAGGGGGCAGTCAGGATGAGCAGTTCTTC
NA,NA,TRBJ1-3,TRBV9,CASSVGMGNSGNTIYF,TGTGCCAGCAGCGTAGGTATGGGTAACTCTGGAAACACCATATATTTT
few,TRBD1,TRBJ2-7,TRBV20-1,CSATPGQGVYEQYF,TGCAGTGCTACCCCCGGGCAGGGGGTCTACGAGCAGTACTTC
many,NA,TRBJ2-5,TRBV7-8,CASSLNGPTEETQYF,TGTGCCAGCAGCTTAAACGGCCCTACGGAAGAGACCCAGTACTTC
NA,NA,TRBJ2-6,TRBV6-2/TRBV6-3,CASSTSAGANVLTF,TGTGCCAGCAGTACCAGTGCTGGGGCCAACGTCCTGACTTTC
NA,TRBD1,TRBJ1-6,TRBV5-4,CASRDRSSNSPLHF,TGTGCCAGCAGGGACAGGTCTTCGAATTCACCCCTCCACTTT
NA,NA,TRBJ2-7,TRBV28,CASGSWVRGNEQYF,TGTGCCAGCGGATCTTGGGTACGGGGTAACGAGCAGTACTTC
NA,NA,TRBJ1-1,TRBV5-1,CASSLALGGGTEAFF,TGCGCCAGCAGCTTGGCTTTGGGTGGGGGTACTGAAGCTTTCTTT
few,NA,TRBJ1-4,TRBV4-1,CASSRGTREKLFF,TGCGCCAGCAGCCGTGGGACTCGCGAAAAACTGTTTTTT
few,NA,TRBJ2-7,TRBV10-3,CAISESDRGEQYF,TGTGCCATCAGTGAGTCCGATCGTGGGGAGCAGTACTTC
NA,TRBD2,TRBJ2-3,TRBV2,CASSPGTPGLAPYF,TGTGCCAGCAGCCCGGGGACGCCGGGACTAGCCCCGTATTTT
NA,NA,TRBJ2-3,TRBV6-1,CASSEDKVSDTQYF,TGTGCCAGCAGTGAAGATAAAGTTTCAGATACGCAGTATTTT
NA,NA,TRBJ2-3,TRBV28,CASSWGGRTDTQYF,TGTGCCAGCAGTTGGGGGGGCCGCACAGATACGCAGTATTTT
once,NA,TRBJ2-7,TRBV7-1,CASSPPGRIEQYF,TGTGCCAGCAGCCCCCCGGGACGTATCGAGCAGTACTTC
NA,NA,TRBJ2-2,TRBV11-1,CASSRGGAADTGELFF,TGTGCCAGCTCCCGAGGGGGGGCGGCTGACACCGGGGAGCTGTTTTTT
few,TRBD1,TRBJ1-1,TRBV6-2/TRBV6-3,CATYQGDTEAFF,TGTGCCACCTACCAGGGGGACACTGAAGCTTTCTTT
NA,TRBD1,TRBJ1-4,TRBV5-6,CASSWGQGLPNEKLFF,TGTGCCAGCAGCTGGGGACAGGGCTTACCTAATGAAAAACTGTTTTTT
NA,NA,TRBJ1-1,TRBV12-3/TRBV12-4,CASSSVRVGEAFF,TGTGCCAGCAGTTCAGTCAGGGTTGGGGAAGCTTTCTTT
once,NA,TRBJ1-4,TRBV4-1,CASSQDPSRATNEKLFF,TGTGCCAGCAGCCAAGATCCTAGCAGGGCAACTAATGAAAAACTGTTTTTT
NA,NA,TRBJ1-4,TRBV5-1,CASTPRGPGEKLFF,TGCGCCAGCACCCCACGGGGCCCGGGGGAAAAACTGTTTTTT
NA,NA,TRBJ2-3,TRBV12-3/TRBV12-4,CASTLEHNTQYF,TGTGCCAGCACCTTGGAACACAATACGCAGTATTTT
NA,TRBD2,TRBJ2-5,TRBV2,CASSYSGSGQETQYF,TGTGCCAGCAGTTATAGCGGGAGTGGTCAAGAGACCCAGTACTTC
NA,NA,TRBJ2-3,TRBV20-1,CSAGISTSRLTDTQYF,TGCAGTGCCGGGATTTCTACTAGCCGGCTCACAGATACGCAGTATTTT
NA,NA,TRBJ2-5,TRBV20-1,CSTELQETQYF,TGCAGTACTGAACTTCAAGAGACCCAGTACTTC
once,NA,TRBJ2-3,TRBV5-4,CASSRGWAGTDTQYF,TGTGCCAGCAGCCGGGGCTGGGCGGGGACAGATACGCAGTATTTT
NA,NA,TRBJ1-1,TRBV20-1,CSARDKGTNTEAFF,TGCAGTGCTAGAGATAAGGGGACAAACACTGAAGCTTTCTTT
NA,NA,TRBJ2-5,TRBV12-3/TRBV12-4,CASSLWRARGETQYF,TGTGCCAGCAGTTTGTGGCGTGCTCGGGGGGAGACCCAGTACTTC
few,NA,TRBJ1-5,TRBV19,CASSNGLLQPQHF,TGTGCCAGTAGCAACGGACTGCTCCAGCCCCAGCATTTT
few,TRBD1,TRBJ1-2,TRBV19,CASKQGEAGYGYTF,TGTGCCAGTAAACAGGGGGAGGCCGGGTATGGCTACACCTTC
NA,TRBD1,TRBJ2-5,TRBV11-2,CASSRRQGRNQETQYF,TGTGCCAGCAGCAGGCGACAGGGGCGGAACCAAGAGACCCAGTACTTC
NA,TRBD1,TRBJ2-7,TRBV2,CASKHRGYEQYF,TGTGCCAGCAAGCACAGGGGCTACGAGCAGTACTTC
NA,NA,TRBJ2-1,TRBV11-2,CASSSLRDSKRIF,TGTGCCAGCAGCTCCCTGCGGGACTCAAAGCGAATCTTC
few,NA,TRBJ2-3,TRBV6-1,CASREELVADTQYF,TGTGCCAGCAGGGAGGAATTGGTGGCAGATACGCAGTATTTT
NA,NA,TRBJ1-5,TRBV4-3,CASSQADAQPQHF,TGCGCCAGCAGCCAAGCTGACGCTCAGCCCCAGCATTTT
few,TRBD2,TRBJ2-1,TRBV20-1,CSAGTSGSKTVYNEQFF,TGCAGTGCTGGGACTAGCGGGAGTAAAACGGTTTACAATGAGCAGTTCTTC
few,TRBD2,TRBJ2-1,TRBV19,CASSAGTSQINEQFF,TGTGCCAGTAGTGCCGGGACTAGCCAGATCAATGAGCAGTTCTTC
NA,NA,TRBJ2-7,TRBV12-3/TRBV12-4,CASSPHKIYEQYF,TGTGCCAGCAGTCCCCACAAGATCTACGAGCAGTACTTC
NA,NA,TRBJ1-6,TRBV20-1,CSARLGSGNSPLHF,TGCAGTGCTAGGTTAGGGAGTGGTAATTCACCCCTCCACTTT
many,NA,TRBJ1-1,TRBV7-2,CASSFTPTNTEAFF,TGTGCCAGCAGCTTTACACCCACGAACACTGAAGCTTTCTTT
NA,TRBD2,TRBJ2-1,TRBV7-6,CASSLGATGLAGEQFF,TGTGCCAGCAGCTTAGGGGCTACGGGACTAGCGGGCGAGCAGTTCTTC
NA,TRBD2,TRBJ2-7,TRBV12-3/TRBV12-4,CASSVLAGGPGEQYF,TGTGCCAGCAGTGTCCTAGCGGGGGGGCCTGGCGAGCAGTACTTC
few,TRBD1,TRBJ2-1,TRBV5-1,CASSSGGISSYNEQFF,TGCGCCAGCAGCTCAGGGGGTATCAGCTCCTACAATGAGCAGTTCTTC
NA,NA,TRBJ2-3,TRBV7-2,CASSFRARGGQVRWFSTDTQYF,TGTGCCAGCAGCTTCAGGGCCCGGGGGGGACAGGTTAGGTGGTTCAGCACAGATACGCAGTATTTT
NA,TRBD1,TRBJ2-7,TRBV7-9,CASRPYRGTSYEQYF,TGTGCCAGCAGACCGTACAGGGGGACCTCCTACGAGCAGTACTTC
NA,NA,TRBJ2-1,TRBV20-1,CSARVRGSYNEQFF,TGCAGTGCTAGAGTTAGGGGATCCTACAATGAGCAGTTCTTC
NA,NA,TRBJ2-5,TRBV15,CATSNRGEWETQYF,TGTGCCACCAGCAACCGCGGGGAGTGGGAGACCCAGTACTTC
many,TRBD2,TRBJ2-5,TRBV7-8,CASSLRAASGAQETQYF,TGTGCCAGCAGCCTTAGAGCGGCTAGCGGGGCCCAAGAGACCCAGTACTTC